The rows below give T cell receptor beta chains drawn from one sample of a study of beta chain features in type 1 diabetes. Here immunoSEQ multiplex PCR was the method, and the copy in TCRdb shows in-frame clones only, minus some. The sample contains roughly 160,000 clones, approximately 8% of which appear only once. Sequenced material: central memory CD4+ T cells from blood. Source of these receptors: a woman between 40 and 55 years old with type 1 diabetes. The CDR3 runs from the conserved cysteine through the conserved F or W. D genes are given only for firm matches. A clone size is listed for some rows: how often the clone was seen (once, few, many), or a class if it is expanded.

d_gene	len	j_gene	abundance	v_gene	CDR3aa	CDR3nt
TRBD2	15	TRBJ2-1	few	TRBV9	CASNFEAGGSDEQFF	TGTGCCAGCAATTTTGAAGCGGGAGGCTCGGATGAGCAGTTCTTC
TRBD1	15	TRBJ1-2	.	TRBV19	CASKDRGQRNYGYTF	TGTGCCAGTAAGGACAGGGGGCAACGGAACTATGGCTACACCTTC
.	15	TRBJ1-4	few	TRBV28	CASSLIGATNEKLFF	TGTGCCAGCAGTTTAATAGGGGCAACTAATGAAAAACTGTTTTTT
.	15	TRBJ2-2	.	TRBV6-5	CASSYSLSESGELFF	TGTGCCAGCAGTTACTCGTTGTCGGAGTCCGGGGAGCTGTTTTTT
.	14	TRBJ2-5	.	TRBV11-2	CASSLYSSEETQYF	TGTGCCAGCAGCTTATATTCCTCGGAGGAGACCCAGTACTTC
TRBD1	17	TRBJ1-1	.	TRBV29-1	CSVGPFVGSMGTAEAFF	TGCAGCGTTGGACCTTTTGTGGGATCTATGGGGACAGCTGAAGCTTTCTTT
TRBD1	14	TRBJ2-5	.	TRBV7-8	CASSFSTGSETQYF	TGTGCCAGCAGCTTCTCGACAGGGTCGGAGACCCAGTACTTC
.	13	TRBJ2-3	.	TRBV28	CASTLDLTDTQYF	TGTGCCAGCACCTTAGACTTGACAGATACGCAGTATTTT
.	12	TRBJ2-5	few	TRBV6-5	CASMAAGETQYF	TGTGCCAGCATGGCAGCGGGTGAGACCCAGTACTTC
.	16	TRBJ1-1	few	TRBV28	CASSYGLGGANTEAFF	TGTGCCAGCAGTTATGGTCTTGGAGGAGCGAACACTGAAGCTTTCTTT
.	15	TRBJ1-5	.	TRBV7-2	CASSLMGRGNQPQHF	TGTGCCAGCAGCTTAATGGGGAGAGGCAATCAGCCCCAGCATTTT
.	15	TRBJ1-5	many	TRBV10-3	CAISATGNSNQPQHF	TGTGCCATCAGTGCCACCGGGAATAGCAATCAGCCCCAGCATTTT
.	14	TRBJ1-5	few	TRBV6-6	CASSPTGINQPQHF	TGTGCCAGCAGTCCGACAGGCATCAATCAGCCCCAGCATTTT
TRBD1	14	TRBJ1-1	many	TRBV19	CASRPGQRNTEAFF	TGTGCCAGTAGACCGGGACAGCGGAACACTGAAGCTTTCTTT
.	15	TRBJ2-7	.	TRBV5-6	CASSLRQGIFYEQYF	TGTGCCAGCAGCTTGAGGCAGGGGATATTCTACGAGCAGTACTTC
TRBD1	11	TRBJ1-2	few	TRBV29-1	CSYRGVYGYTF	TGCAGTTACAGGGGCGTCTATGGCTACACCTTC
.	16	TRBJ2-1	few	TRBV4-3	CASSQQTGAGDNEQFF	TGCGCCAGCAGCCAACAAACTGGGGCCGGTGACAATGAGCAGTTCTTC
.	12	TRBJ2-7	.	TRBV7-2	CASSFSGYEQYF	TGTGCCAGCAGCTTTAGCGGATACGAGCAGTACTTC
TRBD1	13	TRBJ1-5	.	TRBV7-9	CASGRQGGEPQHF	TGTGCCAGCGGCCGACAGGGAGGTGAGCCCCAGCATTTT
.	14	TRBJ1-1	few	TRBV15	CATSRTGGHTEAFF	TGTGCCACCAGCAGAACGGGAGGGCACACTGAAGCTTTCTTT
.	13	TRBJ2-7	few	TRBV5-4	CASSLIDRYEQYF	TGTGCCAGCAGCTTGATCGACAGGTACGAGCAGTACTTC
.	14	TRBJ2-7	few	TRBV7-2	CASSLGREPLEQYF	TGTGCCAGCAGCTTAGGGAGGGAGCCCCTCGAGCAGTACTTC
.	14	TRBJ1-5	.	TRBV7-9	CASSGPQVHQPQHF	TGTGCCAGCAGCGGTCCACAGGTTCATCAGCCCCAGCATTTT
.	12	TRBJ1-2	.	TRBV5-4	CASSPLEAGYTF	TGTGCCAGCAGCCCTCTCGAGGCTGGCTACACCTTC
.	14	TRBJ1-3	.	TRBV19	CASSIGNSGNTIYF	TGTGCCAGTAGTATCGGGAACTCTGGAAACACCATATATTTT
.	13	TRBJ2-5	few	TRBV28	CASRPGAGETQYF	TGTGCCAGCAGGCCCGGCGCGGGGGAGACCCAGTACTTC
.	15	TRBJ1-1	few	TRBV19	CASSPRGGGDTEAFF	TGTGCCAGTAGTCCCCGAGGAGGGGGGGACACTGAAGCTTTCTTT
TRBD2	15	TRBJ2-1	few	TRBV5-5	CASSRSGSLNNEQFF	TGTGCCAGCAGCCGGAGCGGGAGTTTAAACAATGAGCAGTTCTTC
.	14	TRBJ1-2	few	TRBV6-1	CASSERGQEYGYTF	TGTGCCAGCAGTGAGAGAGGGCAGGAATATGGCTACACCTTC
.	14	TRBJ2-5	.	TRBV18	CASSPPSGGETQYF	TGTGCCAGCTCACCACCGTCGGGCGGGGAGACCCAGTACTTC
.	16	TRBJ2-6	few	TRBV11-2	CASSLSAGAGANVLTF	TGTGCCAGCAGCTTATCCGCAGGGGCTGGGGCCAACGTCCTGACTTTC